The rows below give T cell receptor beta chains drawn from one sample of a study of early T cells in non-severe SARS-CoV-2 infection. TCRdb used MiXCR to reprocess the 5' RACE reads, holding one entry per CDR3 protein. The data contain fewer than 85,000 distinct CDR3 sequences, approximately 14% of them singletons. Material: whole blood. These receptors were obtained from an adult who was a healthcare worker with PCR-confirmed SARS-CoV-2 infection or an uninfected control (not recorded which). The CDR3 runs from the conserved cysteine through the conserved F or W. Fields, in order: D gene, V gene, J gene, clone size, CDR3 protein, CDR3 DNA. D genes are given only for firm matches. Size is omitted from some rows. Given values are once, few, many or a class for expanded clones.

-	TRBV29-1	TRBJ2-7	-	CSFRAETYEQYF	TGCAGTTTTCGGGCCGAGACCTACGAGCAGTACTTC
-	TRBV2	TRBJ1-4	-	CASSEAPGRNNEKLFF	TGTGCCAGCAGTGAAGCCCCGGGACGCAATAATGAAAAACTGTTTTTT
TRBD2	TRBV12-3/TRBV12-4	TRBJ2-3	once	CASSPNQLAGGRDTQYF	TGTGCCAGCAGTCCGAATCAACTAGCGGGGGGGCGAGATACGCAGTATTTT
-	TRBV7-9	TRBJ2-5	many	CASSSRSGHEQETQYF	TGTGCCAGCAGCTCGAGGTCTGGACACGAGCAAGAGACCCAGTACTTC
-	TRBV3-1	TRBJ2-3	many	CASSQDSAGTTDTQYF	TGTGCCAGCAGCCAAGATTCTGCGGGCACCACAGATACGCAGTATTTT
-	TRBV20-1	TRBJ1-4	-	CSASPLQRFNEKLFF	TGCAGTGCCTCTCCCTTACAGCGTTTTAATGAAAAACTGTTTTTT
-	TRBV7-2	TRBJ2-1	-	CASSPRAADEQFF	TGTGCCAGCAGCCCCCGCGCGGCCGATGAGCAGTTCTTC
-	TRBV7-2	TRBJ2-5	few	CASSTKSAGFQETQYF	TGTGCCAGCAGCACCAAAAGCGCAGGTTTCCAAGAGACCCAGTACTTC
TRBD2	TRBV12-3/TRBV12-4	TRBJ2-3	few	CASSLGLAGRTDTQYF	TGTGCCAGCAGTCTGGGACTAGCGGGGCGCACAGATACGCAGTATTTT
-	TRBV30	TRBJ2-7	many	CAWSVQGSYEQYF	TGTGCCTGGAGTGTTCAGGGCTCCTACGAGCAGTACTTC
-	TRBV20-1	TRBJ1-4	many	CSAKDREGPNEKLFF	TGCAGTGCTAAAGACAGAGAGGGGCCTAATGAAAAACTGTTTTTT
-	TRBV10-3	TRBJ2-1	few	CAISEGNRLYNEQFF	TGTGCCATCAGTGAGGGTAACAGGCTATACAATGAGCAGTTCTTC